The rows below give T cell receptor beta chains drawn from one sample of a study of blood T cell repertoires in COVID-19. Assay used: immunoSEQ multiplex PCR; TCRdb lists only in-frame clones, some missing. Of around 230,000 clones listed, roughly 79% are singletons. The specimen sequenced was PBMCs or T cells enriched from blood (not recorded which). These receptor sequences come from a man aged 40-49 years who had recovered from COVID-19. Both conserved end residues are part of each CDR3. A D gene is named only where the DNA matches it firmly. Clone sizes are given selectively: once, few, many, or a class where the clone is expanded.

j_call v_call d_call clone_size cdr3_aa cdr3_nt
TRBJ1-1 TRBV5-1 . . CASSATGSLNTEAFF TGCGCCAGCAGCGCCACAGGGTCCCTGAACACTGAAGCTTTCTTT
TRBJ1-6 TRBV2 . . CASNAEGDSPLHF TGTGCCAGCAATGCAGAAGGGGATTCACCCCTCCACTTT
TRBJ1-5 TRBV5-1 . . CASSLAWGFAGMARGQPQHF TGCGCCAGCAGCTTAGCGTGGGGTTTCGCTGGGATGGCAAGGGGTCAGCCCCAGCATTTT
TRBJ2-5 TRBV5-5 TRBD1 . CASSLRRTGRQETQYF TGTGCCAGCAGCCTCAGAAGGACAGGAAGGCAAGAGACCCAGTACTTC
TRBJ1-3 TRBV7-3 TRBD1 . CASSLSGGNGNTIYF TGTGCCAGCAGCTTATCAGGGGGCAATGGAAACACCATATATTTT
TRBJ2-2 TRBV6-5 . . CASSQPGQNTGELFF TGTGCCAGCAGCCAACCCGGACAGAACACCGGGGAGCTGTTTTTT
TRBJ1-2 TRBV5-4 . . CASSLARLPQGGYTF TGTGCCAGCAGCTTGGCCCGATTGCCGCAGGGTGGTTACACCTTC
TRBJ1-2 TRBV7-2 TRBD1 few CASSSGTGVHYGYTF TGTGCCAGCAGCTCCGGGACAGGGGTCCACTATGGCTACACCTTC
TRBJ1-6 TRBV5-5 TRBD1 . CASSSDRGNSPLHF TGTGCCAGCAGTTCCGACAGGGGGAATTCACCCCTCCACTTT
TRBJ1-1 TRBV6-5 . once CASSYTRTAEAFF TGTGCCAGCAGCTACACAAGGACAGCTGAAGCTTTCTTT
TRBJ2-1 TRBV3-1/TRBV3-2 TRBD2 . CASSLQAGGYNEQFF TGTGCCAGCAGCCTCCAAGCGGGGGGGTACAATGAGCAGTTCTTC
TRBJ1-2 TRBV4-1 . . CASSGRVYGYTF TGCGCCAGCAGCGGCCGGGTCTATGGCTACACCTTC
TRBJ1-5 TRBV6-1 . . CASSEQNQPQHF TGTGCCAGCAGTGAACAGAATCAGCCCCAGCATTTT
TRBJ2-6 TRBV28 . once CASSSRRGNRSGANVLTF TGTGCCAGCAGTTCCCGCCGGGGTAATCGCTCTGGGGCCAACGTCCTGACTTTC
TRBJ1-3 TRBV9 . once CASSTRGSSSGNTIYF TGTGCCAGCAGCACCCGTGGGTCTAGCTCTGGAAACACCATATATTTT
TRBJ2-2 TRBV29-1 TRBD2 . CSATWLAGPGELFF TGCAGCGCTACCTGGCTAGCGGGACCCGGGGAGCTGTTTTTT
TRBJ1-4 TRBV28 TRBD1 few CASSSGQAFNEKLFF TGTGCCAGCAGCTCGGGACAGGCCTTTAATGAAAAACTGTTTTTT
TRBJ1-2 TRBV5-6 TRBD1 . CASSQQGSYGYTF TGTGCCAGCAGCCAACAGGGGAGCTATGGCTACACCTTC
TRBJ2-7 TRBV6-2/TRBV6-3 . few CASSPRGTNALYEQYF TGTGCCAGCAGCCCTAGGGGGACGAACGCCCTCTACGAGCAGTACTTC
TRBJ1-2 TRBV9 . once CASSVGRGGYTF TGTGCCAGCAGCGTAGGCCGCGGGGGCTACACCTTC
TRBJ2-5 TRBV25-1 TRBD1 . CASSAPPTGRETQYF TGTGCCAGCAGCGCACCTCCGACAGGGCGAGAGACCCAGTACTTC
TRBJ1-3 TRBV5-5 TRBD1 . CASGDRRDTIYF TGTGCCAGCGGGGACAGGCGGGACACCATATATTTT
TRBJ1-1 TRBV10-1 TRBD1 . CASSVGTANTEAFF TGCGCCAGCAGTGTTGGGACAGCGAACACTGAAGCTTTCTTT
TRBJ2-5 TRBV18 . . CASSPPETETQYF TGTGCCAGCTCACCACCGGAGACAGAGACCCAGTACTTC
TRBJ1-1 TRBV5-1 . once CASSLEPGRNTEAFF TGCGCCAGCAGCTTGGAGCCAGGGCGGAACACTGAAGCTTTCTTT
TRBJ2-7 TRBV5-1 TRBD1 many CASSPRTGGIPYEQYF TGCGCCAGCAGCCCTAGGACAGGGGGCATACCCTACGAGCAGTACTTC
TRBJ2-7 TRBV28 . . CASRGGGGRWGEQYF TGTGCCAGTAGGGGTGGCGGCGGACGATGGGGCGAGCAGTACTTC
TRBJ2-5 TRBV9 TRBD2 . CASSGPSGGETQYF TGTGCCAGCAGCGGGCCTAGCGGGGGGGAGACCCAGTACTTC